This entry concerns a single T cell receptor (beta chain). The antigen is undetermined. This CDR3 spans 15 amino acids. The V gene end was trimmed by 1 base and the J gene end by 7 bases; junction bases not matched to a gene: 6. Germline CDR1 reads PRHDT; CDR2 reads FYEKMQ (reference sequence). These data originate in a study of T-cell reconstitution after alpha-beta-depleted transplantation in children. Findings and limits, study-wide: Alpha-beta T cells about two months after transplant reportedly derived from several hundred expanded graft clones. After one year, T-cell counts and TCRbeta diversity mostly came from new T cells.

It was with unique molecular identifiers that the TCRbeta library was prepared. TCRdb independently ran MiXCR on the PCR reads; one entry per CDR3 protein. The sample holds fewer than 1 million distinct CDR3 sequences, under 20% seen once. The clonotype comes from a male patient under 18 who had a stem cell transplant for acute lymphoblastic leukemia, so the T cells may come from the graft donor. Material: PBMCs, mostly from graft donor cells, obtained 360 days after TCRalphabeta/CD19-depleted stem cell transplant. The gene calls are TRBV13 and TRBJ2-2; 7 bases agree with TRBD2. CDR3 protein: CASSLEGTNSGELFF. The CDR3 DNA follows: TGTGCCAGCAGCTTAGAGGGGACTAATAGCGGGGAGCTGTTTTTT.